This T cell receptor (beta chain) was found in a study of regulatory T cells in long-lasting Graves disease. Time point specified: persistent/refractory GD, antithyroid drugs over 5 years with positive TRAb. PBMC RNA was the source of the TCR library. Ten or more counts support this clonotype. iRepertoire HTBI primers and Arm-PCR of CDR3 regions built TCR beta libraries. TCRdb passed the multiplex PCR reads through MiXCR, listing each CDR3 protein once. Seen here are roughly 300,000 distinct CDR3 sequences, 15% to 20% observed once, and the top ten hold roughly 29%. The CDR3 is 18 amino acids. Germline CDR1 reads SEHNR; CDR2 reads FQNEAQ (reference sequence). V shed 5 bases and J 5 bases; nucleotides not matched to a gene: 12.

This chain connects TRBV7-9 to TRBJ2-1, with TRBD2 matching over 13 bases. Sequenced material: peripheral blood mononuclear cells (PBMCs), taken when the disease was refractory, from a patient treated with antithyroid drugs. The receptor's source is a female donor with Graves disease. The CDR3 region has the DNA TGTGCCAGCAGCGAAGGACCCGGACTAGCGGGAGAGAACAATGAGCAGTTCTTC. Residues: CASSEGPGLAGENNEQFF.